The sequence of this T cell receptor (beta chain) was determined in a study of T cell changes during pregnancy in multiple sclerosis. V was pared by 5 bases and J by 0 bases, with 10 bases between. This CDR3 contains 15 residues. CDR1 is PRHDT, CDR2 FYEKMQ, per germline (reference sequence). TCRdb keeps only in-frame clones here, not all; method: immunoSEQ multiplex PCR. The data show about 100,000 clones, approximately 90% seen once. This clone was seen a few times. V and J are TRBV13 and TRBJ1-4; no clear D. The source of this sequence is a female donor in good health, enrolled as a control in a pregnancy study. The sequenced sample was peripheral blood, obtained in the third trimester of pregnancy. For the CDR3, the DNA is TGTGCCAGCAGCCCGAGACTGTCAACTAATGAAAAACTGTTTTTT. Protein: CASSPRLSTNEKLFF.